These 27 T cell receptor beta chains originate from one sample sequenced in a study of cytomegalovirus exposure and HLA in healthy donors. Primers included in the PCR were 60 Vbeta and 13 Jbeta primers. Profiling relied on immunoSEQ multiplex PCR, and the TCRdb table lists in-frame clones only, not all of them. This sample has more than 110,000 clones, with 73% found just once. Sample: PBMCs. Receptor source: a woman aged 40 to 50 in good health and CMV-seronegative.

In this sample, this clone turned up once. This rearrangement joins TRBV2 to TRBJ2-5; 10 nucleotides align to TRBD2. This CDR3 has 15 amino acids. Germline CDR1 is SNHLY and CDR2 is FYNNEI. V was pared by 5 bases and J by 2 bases, with 5 bases of the junction left unmatched. CDR3 sequence: CASSIGAGGQETQYF. The CDR3 DNA sequence: TGTGCCAGCAGTATCGGAGCGGGGGGGCAAGAGACCCAGTACTTC.

This clone was detected only a few times. The chain combines TRBV4-1 with TRBJ1-2, with 10 nucleotides matching TRBD1. CDR1 and CDR2 (germline): MGHRA, YSYEKL. The CDR3 length is 15 residues. Trimming removed 1 base from V and 5 bases from J; junction bases left unmatched: 4. The CDR3, as DNA: TGCGCCAGCAGCCAAGGACAGGGGGCTCGGTATGGCTACACCTTC. Translating it yields CASSQGQGARYGYTF.

The chain has TRBV15 and TRBJ2-1; TRBD2 aligns across 11 bases. With 5 bases clipped from V and 8 bases from J, the junction kept 8 bases outside the gene matches. Germline V CDR1 and CDR2: LNHNV, YYDKDF (reference sequence). The CDR3 loop spans 15 amino acids. CDR3 DNA sequence: TGTGCCACCAGCTCTATAGCGGGGGGGCGGGATGAGCAGTTCTTC. The encoded protein is CATSSIAGGRDEQFF.

V and J are TRBV7-3 and TRBJ2-6, with TRBD1 identical over 8 bases. The V segment lost 5 bases and the J segment 1 base; nucleotides outside the gene matches: 4. CDR3 size: 16 residues. CDR1 is SGHTA, CDR2 FQGTGA, per germline. The CDR3 reads CASSANRGSGANVLTF. CDR3 bases: TGTGCCAGCAGCGCAAACAGGGGGTCTGGGGCCAACGTCCTGACTTTC.

The V gene is TRBV5-1, the J gene TRBJ2-3; D is possibly TRBD2 (7 bases). Trimming pared 0 bases from V and 6 bases from J, leaving 14 bases between. The CDR3 consists of 15 residues. Germline CDR1 SGHRS, CDR2 YFSETQ. CDR3 amino acids: CASSLDSGGRDTQYF. In DNA, the CDR3 is TGCGCCAGCAGCTTGGACTCGGGGGGCCGGGATACGCAGTATTTT.

This clone appeared once. This chain joins TRBV11-2 and TRBJ2-2; a weak D match, TRBD1 (6 bases). V was trimmed by 3 bases and J by 6 bases, leaving 14 bases between them. CDR3 length: 15 residues. CDR1 is SGHAT and CDR2 is FQNNGV in the germline V gene. CDR3 amino acids: CASSLMPGAAGELFF. In DNA, the CDR3 is TGTGCCAGCAGCTTGATGCCAGGGGCGGCCGGGGAGCTGTTTTTT.

This clone was seen only a few times. The chain employs TRBV5-1 and TRBJ1-2; D possibly corresponds to TRBD1 (6 bases). V was trimmed by 1 base and J by 4 bases, leaving 11 bases between them. This CDR3 is built from 14 residues. CDR1 is SGHRS and CDR2 is YFSETQ in the germline V gene. The CDR3 region is CASSLKDSFYGYTF. The CDR3 DNA reads as TGCGCCAGCAGCTTGAAGGACAGTTTCTATGGCTACACCTTC.

This chain joins TRBV5-6 and TRBJ1-1, with TRBD1 as a possible D gene (6 bases). V shed 3 bases and J shed 4 bases, with 13 bases lying between them. In germline, CDR1 is SGHDT, CDR2 YYEEEE. The CDR3 covers 14 residues. The DNA of the CDR3 is TGTGCCAGCAGCTCGGGACATACCGTCACTGAAGCTTTCTTT. It translates to CASSSGHTVTEAFF. The variable domain in full, completed from reference TRBV5-6 and TRBJ1-1, reads DAGVTQSPTHLIKTRGQQVTLRCSPKSGHDTVSWYQQALGQGPQFIFQYYEEEERQRGNFPDRFSGHQFPNYSSELNVNALLLGDSALYLCASSSGHTVTEAFFGQGTRLTVV.

This clone was recorded only once. No DNA is shown, since the ends of the CDR3 on it are uncertain; the CDR3 is the one TCRdb lists. The rearrangement links TRBV5-1 to TRBJ2-4; the D call in the table, TRBD1, was not verified against the DNA. From its first to its last residue, the CDR3 has 19 amino acids. Germline values: CDR1 SGHRS, CDR2 YFSETQ. The chain's CDR3 is CASSTPSVPGGSTQNIQYF.

The chain uses TRBV6-1 and TRBJ1-2, with 7 bases aligning to TRBD1. The CDR3 loop spans 15 amino acids. Looked up from germline, CDR1 is MNHNS and CDR2 is SASEGT. The V and J ends lost 7 bases and 2 bases, in that order; junction bases with no gene match: 10. CDR3 sequence: CASNGTPGQNYGYTF. The CDR3 DNA is TGTGCCAGCAATGGAACACCGGGACAGAACTATGGCTACACCTTC.

The V gene is TRBV2, the J gene TRBJ1-2; a weak D match, TRBD1 (6 bases). The germline V and J ends were trimmed by 4 bases and 4 bases, with 13 bases remaining between them. The CDR3 sequence is 14 residues long. Looked up from germline, CDR1 is SNHLY and CDR2 is FYNNEI. In DNA, the CDR3 is TGTGCCAGCAGTGCTCCGGGACACCTCTATGGCTACACCTTC. This codes for CASSAPGHLYGYTF.

This clone occurred a few times. J is TRBJ2-1 and V is TRBV2; 10 bases agree with TRBD2. The CDR3 consists of 18 residues. Germline-derived CDR1 and CDR2 are SNHLY and FYNNEI. V gave up 6 bases and J gave up 4 bases; unmatched junction bases: 15. CDR3 nucleotides: TGTGCCAGCAGATACGCGGTACTAGCGGGGCCGATTTACAATGAGCAGTTCTTC. This encodes CASRYAVLAGPIYNEQFF.

V and J are TRBV6-1 and TRBJ2-3, with D perhaps TRBD2 (5 bases). There are 17 residues in the CDR3. V lost 4 bases and J 6 bases, leaving 23 bases between the germline ends. CDR1 is MNHNS, CDR2 SASEGT, per germline. This CDR3 reads CASSVRILLGSTDTQYF. The CDR3 DNA reads TGTGCCAGCAGTGTTCGGATCCTGCTGGGGAGTACGGATACGCAGTATTTT.

To note about this clone: Other nucleotide sequences from this sample produce the same CDR3. This chain links TRBV6-5 with TRBJ1-3; 7 bases line up with TRBD1. Germline CDR1 reads MNHEY; CDR2 reads SVGAGI. Losses at the gene ends were 6 bases for V and 4 bases for J; bases not matched to a gene: 3. This CDR3 region has 13 residues. CDR3 sequence (DNA): TGTGCCAGCAGGAAGACAGGGGGAAACACCATATATTTT. It codes for CASRKTGGNTIYF.

This chain links TRBV5-1 with TRBJ2-5, with D possibly matching TRBD1 (6 bases). Germline V CDR1 and CDR2: SGHRS, YFSETQ. This CDR3 has 16 amino acids. With 4 bases removed from V and 3 bases from J, the gap between germline ends came to 19 bases. In DNA, the CDR3 is TGCGCCAGCAGCAACCCCCGATTGGACAGAAAAGAGACCCAGTACTTC. Amino acids: CASSNPRLDRKETQYF. Full variable domain (remainder filled in from reference TRBV5-1 and TRBJ2-5): KAGVTQTPRYLIKTRGQQVTLSCSPISGHRSVSWYQQTPGQGLQFLFEYFSETQRNKGNFPGRFSGRQFSNSRSEMNVSTLELGDSALYLCASSNPRLDRKETQYFGPGTRLLVL.

The chain has TRBV28 and TRBJ2-2, with D unclear. CDR3 length: 14 residues. V lost 4 bases and J 2 bases, leaving 8 bases between the germline ends. Germline V gene sequence: CDR1 MDHEN, CDR2 SYDVKM. This chain's CDR3 is CASSSYRNTGELFF. CDR3 nucleotides: TGTGCCAGCAGTTCCTATCGCAACACCGGGGAGCTGTTTTTT.

This clone was counted only a few times. The genes are TRBV5-1 and TRBJ2-2, with 11 bases identical to TRBD2. This CDR3 has 17 residues. Germline CDR1 reads SGHRS; CDR2 reads YFSETQ. Trimming cost V 6 bases and J 0 bases; bases outside gene matches: 7. Written as DNA, the CDR3 is TGCGCCAGCAACCCGGGACTAGCGGTAACGAACACCGGGGAGCTGTTTTTT. This encodes CASNPGLAVTNTGELFF.

The chain uses TRBV28 and TRBJ1-1; D is unresolved. CDR1 is MDHEN and CDR2 is SYDVKM in the germline V gene. The CDR3 is 13 residues long. The V end lost 3 bases, the J end lost 6 bases, and 11 bases lay between the germline ends. The CDR3 here is CASSLRGLAEAFF. In DNA form, the CDR3 reads TGTGCCAGCAGTTTGAGAGGGTTGGCTGAAGCTTTCTTT.

The DNA for the CDR3 is TGTGCCAGCAGTGGAAGCCCGGACAGGGGGTCCCCTAGCAATCAGCCCCAGCATTTT. The encoded protein is CASSGSPDRGSPSNQPQHF. The V gene is TRBV6-1, the J gene TRBJ1-5; TRBD1 matches 10 bases. The CDR3 extends over 19 amino acids. Trimming at V came to 4 bases and at J to 0 bases, leaving 12 bases not matched to a gene. CDR1 MNHNS and CDR2 SASEGT come from the germline V gene.

The chain joins TRBV4-1 to TRBJ2-5; no definite D call. The V gene's germline CDR1 is MGHRA and CDR2 YSYEKL. Trimming removed 0 bases from V and 3 bases from J, with 14 bases in between. The CDR3 has 16 residues. In nucleotides, the CDR3 is TGCGCCAGCAGCCAAGAACCGTCCGGAGCCAAAGAGACCCAGTACTTC. It encodes CASSQEPSGAKETQYF.

In the case of this clone: A read error is likely, as this CDR3 ends without the conserved phenylalanine or tryptophan. The DNA is left out, because the CDR3 cannot be placed on it with certainty; the CDR3 is given as TCRdb lists it. The J gene is TRBJ1-1, the V gene TRBV20-1; the listed D gene, TRBD1, was not tested against the DNA. The CDR3 contains 11 residues when both ends are counted. Germline lookup yields CDR1 DFQATT and CDR2 SNEGSKA (reference sequence). CDR3 region: CSARRDRGSWY.

The chain carries TRBV9 and TRBJ1-2, with 10 bases matching TRBD1. Germline V gene data show CDR1 as SGDLS and CDR2 as YYNGEE. V lost 2 bases and J lost 2; bases outside the gene matches: 3. The CDR3 sequence is 15 residues long. The CDR3 sequence: CASSVGTGVNYGYTF. CDR3 nucleotides: TGTGCCAGCAGCGTTGGGACAGGGGTAAACTATGGCTACACCTTC. Looking up the rest from reference TRBV9 and TRBJ1-2 gives the full variable domain: DSGVTQTPKHLITATGQRVTLRCSPRSGDLSVYWYQQSLDQGLQFLIQYYNGEERAKGNILERFSAQQFPDLHSELNLSSLELGDSALYFCASSVGTGVNYGYTFGSGTRLTVV.

This chain links TRBV14 with TRBJ2-4; TRBD1 agrees at 9 bases. This CDR3 spans 19 amino acids. Germline trimming cut 4 bases from V and 0 bases from J; bases unmatched to any gene: 13. Germline values: CDR1 SGHDN, CDR2 FVKESK. This CDR3 reads CASSLWTGVEILAKNIQYF. Here the CDR3 DNA reads TGTGCCAGCAGCCTATGGACAGGGGTGGAGATACTAGCCAAAAACATTCAGTACTTC.

The V gene is TRBV5-6, the J gene TRBJ1-2; 8 bases match TRBD1. Germline V gene lookup returns CDR1 SGHDT and CDR2 YYEEEE. The CDR3 has 15 amino acids. After removal of 2 bases from V and 4 bases from J, the junction contained 7 bases not matched to a gene. This CDR3 is CASSFRDRPSYGYTF. DNA of the CDR3: TGTGCCAGCAGCTTCCGGGACAGGCCCTCCTATGGCTACACCTTC.

V gene TRBV9 combines with J gene TRBJ2-5; TRBD2 is a possible D gene (6 bases). Germline values: CDR1 SGDLS, CDR2 YYNGEE. Between the trimmed V and J ends, which lost 0 bases and 5 bases, there was a span of 14 bases. The CDR3 has 15 residues. As DNA, the CDR3 is TGTGCCAGCAGCGTAGGGGGGGTAAGCGGTGAGACCCAGTACTTC. The encoded protein is CASSVGGVSGETQYF.

The chain joins TRBV21-1 to TRBJ1-2; TRBD1, as called in the table, went unchecked against the DNA. TRBV21-1 is a recognized pseudogene. This CDR3 is 15 amino acids long. The CDR3 DNA sequence: TGTGCCAGCAGCAACGGACAGGGGCCCGCCTATGGCTACACCTTC. As protein: CASSNGQGPAYGYTF.

A few counts support this clone. The gene calls are TRBV4-3 and TRBJ2-3; TRBD2 matches 9 bases. Germline CDR1 LGHNA, CDR2 YSLEER. CDR3 length: 15 residues. The V segment lost 4 bases and the J segment 5 bases; nucleotides outside the gene matches: 7. CDR3 region: CASSPGAGGVDTQYF. The CDR3, as DNA: TGCGCCAGCAGCCCCGGGGCGGGGGGGGTAGATACGCAGTATTTT.